This T cell receptor (beta chain) was obtained from a study of T-cell reconstitution after alpha-beta-depleted transplantation in children. CDR1 is SEHNR, CDR2 FQNEAQ, per germline (reference sequence). V dropped 2 bases and J dropped 6 bases, with 3 bases sitting between them. The CDR3 is made up of 11 amino acids. This clonotype occurred a few times. Preparation of the TCRbeta library involved a method that used unique molecular identifiers. One entry per CDR3 protein, called by TCRdb with MiXCR from the PCR reads. Here the sample spans about 400,000 distinct CDR3 sequences, just over 20% being singletons.

The V gene is TRBV7-9, the J gene TRBJ2-3; D not certain. This receptor was identified in a human donor who donated a stem cell graft to a child with acute myeloid leukemia. Material: PBMCs from the stem cell graft donor, obtained from the stem cell graft. The DNA for the CDR3 is TGTGCCAGCAGCTTATACGATACGCAGTATTTT. Translating it yields CASSLYDTQYF.